This TCR beta chain was recorded in a study of identical twins. This clonotype was seen a few times. TCRdb analysed the 5' RACE reads with MiXCR anew, one entry per CDR3 protein. The table lists approximately 550,000 distinct CDR3 sequences, around 22% of them singletons. These records were also assigned to another study, of yellow fever vaccine responses in identical twins. This second report adds: Among the twins, the vaccine T cell response reportedly seemed partly convergent and partly personalized.

Input material: CD4+ T cells sorted from blood. The clonotype comes from a woman aged 18-35 years in good health.

CDR3 in amino acids: CSARTSTGTSGIKNIQYF. CDR3 DNA: TGCAGTGCTAGAACTTCGACCGGGACTAGCGGGATCAAAAACATTCAGTACTTC. The rearrangement uses TRBV20-1 and TRBJ2-4, with TRBD2 matching over 13 bases. Germline assignment: CDR1 DFQATT and CDR2 SNEGSKA (reference sequence). Germline trimming cut 2 bases from V and 3 bases from J; bases unmatched to any gene: 10. This CDR3 comprises 18 residues.